Listed below are T cell receptor beta chains from one sample, sequenced in a study of blood T cell repertoires in COVID-19. This table comes from immunoSEQ multiplex PCR, and its TCRdb copy is limited to in-frame clones, with some not included. The table has some 360,000 clones, about 89% seen once. The sequencing input was peripheral blood. The origin of the receptors is a woman aged 55-69 years with COVID-19, enrolled during active disease. CDR3s include the opening cysteine and the closing phenylalanine or tryptophan. A D gene is named only where the DNA matches it firmly. Clone size is given for some rows only: seen once, a few or many times, or a class if the clone is expanded.

.	.	TRBJ1-2	TRBV6-5	CASSLQTEYGYTF	TGTGCCAGCAGCCTCCAGACAGAGTATGGCTACACCTTC
.	.	TRBJ2-5	TRBV4-2	CASSQGAGQETQYF	TGTGCCAGCAGCCAAGGGGCTGGCCAAGAGACCCAGTACTTC
.	.	TRBJ2-3	TRBV19	CASTNLGGATDTQYF	TGTGCCAGTACTAACCTCGGGGGTGCCACAGATACGCAGTATTTT
TRBD1	few	TRBJ2-1	TRBV5-1	CASSPGQGAMNEQFF	TGCGCCAGCAGCCCGGGACAGGGGGCTATGAATGAGCAGTTCTTC
TRBD1	.	TRBJ1-1	TRBV10-2	CASRDRVFSHDGAFF	TGCGCCAGCAGAGACAGGGTATTCTCCCATGATGGAGCTTTCTTT
.	.	TRBJ1-1	TRBV11-3	CASSVGGRTEAFF	TGTGCCAGCAGCGTGGGGGGTCGAACTGAAGCTTTCTTT
TRBD2	.	TRBJ2-1	TRBV11-2	CASSPQGLAGNDEQFF	TGTGCCAGCAGCCCACAGGGACTAGCGGGGAACGATGAGCAGTTCTTC
TRBD1	.	TRBJ1-2	TRBV7-8	CASSFAGQPLGYTF	TGTGCCAGCAGCTTTGCGGGACAGCCCTTGGGCTACACCTTC
TRBD2	.	TRBJ2-7	TRBV30	CAWSGIAGGIYEQYF	TGTGCCTGGAGTGGGATAGCGGGGGGGATCTACGAGCAGTACTTC
.	.	TRBJ1-1	TRBV27	CASRIPGAREAFF	TGTGCCAGCAGGATACCAGGGGCCCGTGAAGCTTTCTTT
.	once	TRBJ2-1	TRBV28	CASSLTGFGNEQFF	TGTGCCAGCAGTCTCACAGGGTTTGGGAATGAGCAGTTCTTC
.	few	TRBJ1-6	TRBV4-1	CASSLPAYNSPLHF	TGCGCCAGCAGCCTTCCTGCCTATAATTCACCCCTCCACTTT
.	.	TRBJ1-1	TRBV6-6	CASSRVQVVNTEAFF	TGTGCCAGCAGCCGCGTACAGGTCGTGAACACTGAAGCTTTCTTT
.	.	TRBJ1-1	TRBV5-6	CASIKEGQTNTEAFF	TGTGCCAGCATCAAAGAAGGACAGACGAACACTGAAGCTTTCTTT
TRBD2	.	TRBJ2-1	TRBV19	CASSIGPAGGRPEQFF	TGTGCCAGTAGTATAGGACCTGCGGGGGGACGCCCAGAGCAGTTCTTC
.	.	TRBJ1-2	TRBV7-2	CASSQGLYGYTF	TGTGCCAGCAGCCAAGGACTGTACGGCTACACCTTC
TRBD1	.	TRBJ2-1	TRBV18	CASSPPRTGTNEQFF	TGTGCCAGCTCACCACCGAGGACAGGGACCAATGAGCAGTTCTTC
.	.	TRBJ1-1	TRBV19	CASSIKGLNTEAFF	TGTGCCAGTAGTATCAAGGGGTTGAACACTGAAGCTTTCTTT
.	.	TRBJ2-3	TRBV15	CATSRVRGDTQYF	TGTGCCACCAGCAGAGTCAGAGGAGATACGCAGTATTTT
.	.	TRBJ2-3	TRBV3-1/TRBV3-2	CASSQMGSTDTQYF	TGTGCCAGCAGCCAAATGGGCAGCACAGATACGCAGTATTTT
TRBD1	.	TRBJ1-1	TRBV2	CASRPGQGGLEAFF	TGTGCCAGCAGGCCCGGACAGGGGGGGCTAGAAGCTTTCTTT
.	.	TRBJ2-1	TRBV5-1	CASSFEASSYNEQFF	TGCGCCAGCAGCTTTGAGGCTAGCTCCTACAATGAGCAGTTCTTC
TRBD1	.	TRBJ1-2	TRBV7-9	CASSTIQGTGTGGYTF	TGTGCCAGCAGCACGATACAAGGGACAGGGACGGGTGGCTACACCTTC
.	.	TRBJ1-2	TRBV5-1	CASSLDRAYGYTF	TGCGCCAGCAGCTTGGACAGGGCCTATGGCTACACCTTC
.	.	TRBJ1-6	TRBV30	CAWSALDLRGNSPLHF	TGTGCCTGGAGTGCCCTCGACCTCAGGGGTAATTCACCCCTCCACTTT
TRBD2	once	TRBJ2-1	TRBV19	CASSMIRGGSGNEQFF	TGTGCCAGTAGTATGATCCGGGGAGGGTCGGGCAATGAGCAGTTCTTC
.	.	TRBJ2-1	TRBV11-3	CASSLEGPYNEQFF	TGTGCCAGCAGCCTTGAGGGTCCCTACAATGAGCAGTTCTTC
TRBD1	.	TRBJ2-7	TRBV27	CASSLDATGGIYEQYF	TGTGCCAGCAGTTTAGATGCGACAGGGGGAATCTACGAGCAGTACTTC
TRBD2	.	TRBJ2-7	TRBV12-3/TRBV12-4	CASSSGEGYEQYF	TGTGCCAGCAGTTCCGGGGAGGGCTACGAGCAGTACTTC
TRBD1	.	TRBJ1-4	TRBV5-1	CASSAKTGNAEKLFF	TGCGCCAGCAGCGCTAAGACAGGGAATGCTGAAAAACTGTTTTTT
TRBD2	.	TRBJ2-1	TRBV10-1	CASSESRGGLGNEQFF	TGCGCCAGCAGCGAAAGCCGGGGGGGCCTCGGCAATGAGCAGTTCTTC
.	.	TRBJ2-1	TRBV9	CASSVDLANEQFF	TGTGCCAGCAGCGTAGACCTGGCCAATGAGCAGTTCTTC
.	.	TRBJ1-5	TRBV27	CASSLGQFNQPQHF	TGTGCCAGCAGTTTAGGACAGTTCAATCAGCCCCAGCATTTT
.	.	TRBJ1-5	TRBV12-3/TRBV12-4	CASSLNGGQPQHF	TGTGCCAGCAGTTTAAATGGCGGCCAGCCCCAGCATTTT
.	.	TRBJ2-2	TRBV3-1/TRBV3-2	CASSPGQAWNTGELFF	TGTGCCAGCAGCCCCGGACAAGCCTGGAACACCGGGGAGCTGTTTTTT
.	.	TRBJ1-3	TRBV19	CASSPRLLPSGNTIYF	TGTGCCAGTAGTCCCCGACTGTTGCCCTCTGGAAACACCATATATTTT
TRBD1	.	TRBJ2-2	TRBV2	CASTLDGTVITGELFF	TGTGCCAGCACCCTAGACGGGACAGTAATCACCGGGGAGCTGTTTTTT
TRBD2	.	TRBJ2-1	TRBV24-1	CATSDLSGGANNEQFF	TGTGCCACCAGTGATTTATCCGGGGGGGCCAACAATGAGCAGTTCTTC
.	few	TRBJ1-1	TRBV7-3	CASSPRAGANTEAFF	TGTGCCAGCAGCCCACGTGCGGGAGCTAACACTGAAGCTTTCTTT
TRBD1	once	TRBJ2-5	TRBV4-1	CASSQVLDRGKGTQYF	TGCGCCAGCAGCCAGGTTCTGGACAGGGGAAAAGGGACCCAGTACTTC
TRBD1	.	TRBJ2-1	TRBV19	CASSIRLRGLIEQFF	TGTGCCAGTAGTATCCGCCTCAGGGGGCTAATTGAGCAGTTCTTC
TRBD1	once	TRBJ2-2	TRBV24-1	CATSDPRGGQEANGELFF	TGTGCCACCAGTGATCCGAGAGGGGGACAGGAGGCCAACGGGGAGCTGTTTTTT
.	few	TRBJ2-3	TRBV5-1	CASSLRQRTDTQYF	TGCGCCAGCAGCTTGAGACAGCGCACAGATACGCAGTATTTT
.	.	TRBJ2-5	TRBV5-1	CASSPRGETQYF	TGCGCCAGCAGCCCAAGGGGAGAGACCCAGTACTTC
TRBD2	.	TRBJ2-1	TRBV24-1	CATSDTSGGSNEQFF	TGTGCCACCAGTGATACTAGCGGGGGGTCTAATGAGCAGTTCTTC
TRBD1	.	TRBJ1-1	TRBV11-3	CASSSGTGLTAFF	TGTGCCAGCAGCTCCGGGACAGGGCTGACAGCTTTCTTT
TRBD1	.	TRBJ2-2	TRBV2	CASRTGGPGELFF	TGTGCCAGCAGGACAGGGGGCCCCGGGGAGCTGTTTTTT
.	.	TRBJ1-1	TRBV5-1	CASSNGVSGDTTEAFF	TGCGCCAGCAGCAATGGGGTATCAGGGGACACCACTGAAGCTTTCTTT
.	few	TRBJ1-6	TRBV4-1	CASSQTATLPGSPLHF	TGCGCCAGCAGCCAAACGGCTACCTTGCCGGGTTCACCCCTCCACTTT
.	once	TRBJ1-3	TRBV3-1/TRBV3-2	CASSRQGERGNTIYF	TGTGCCAGCAGCCGTCAGGGTGAACGAGGAAACACCATATATTTT
.	few	TRBJ2-3	TRBV19	CASSNRVSDTQYF	TGTGCCAGTTCGAACCGGGTCTCAGATACGCAGTATTTT
.	.	TRBJ1-2	TRBV12-3/TRBV12-4	CASRSGDWGGYTF	TGTGCCAGCCGGTCGGGGGATTGGGGCGGCTACACCTTC
.	.	TRBJ1-5	TRBV28	CASYGGAAPKYSNQPQHF	TGTGCCAGCTACGGGGGGGCCGCTCCTAAGTATAGCAATCAGCCCCAGCATTTT
.	.	TRBJ1-1	TRBV5-1	CASSPGQNTEAFF	TGCGCCAGCAGCCCAGGACAGAACACTGAAGCTTTCTTT
.	few	TRBJ1-2	TRBV7-3	CASSARNGYGYTF	TGTGCCAGCAGCGCCCGAAACGGCTATGGCTACACCTTC